These T cell receptor beta chains were read from a single sample in a study of T cell responses to AZD1222 COVID-19 vaccine. The method was immunoSEQ multiplex PCR; TCRdb's version includes in-frame clones alone and lacks a portion of them. The sample records approximately 91,000 clones, approximately 90% being singletons. The specimen was peripheral blood, collected 28 days after the second AZD1222 dose. The source of these receptors is an adult who received the AZD1222 COVID-19 vaccine. Each CDR3 is given with its conserved first and last residue. D genes are given only for firm matches. Some rows mark clone size as missing; the rest say once, few, many or name a class of expanded clone.

v_gene	d_gene	abundance	j_gene	CDR3nt	CDR3aa
TRBV11-3	.	few	TRBJ1-1	TGTGCCAGCAGCCCGGGCGTGAACACTGAAGCTTTCTTT	CASSPGVNTEAFF
TRBV29-1	.	.	TRBJ1-2	TGCAGCGTTGTAGGCGGCTGGACGGGAGATGGCTACACCTTC	CSVVGGWTGDGYTF
TRBV24-1	.	few	TRBJ2-7	TGTGCCACCAGTGATTCCCTTTGGTCGGGAAAGAACGAGCAGTACTTC	CATSDSLWSGKNEQYF
TRBV5-6	TRBD2	.	TRBJ2-1	TGTGCCAGCAGCCCGGGGACTAGCGGGAGAAATGAGCAGTTCTTC	CASSPGTSGRNEQFF
TRBV11-2	.	few	TRBJ1-1	TGTGCCAGCAGCCCCCAGGCGGCAGGGTTGAACACTGAAGCTTTCTTT	CASSPQAAGLNTEAFF
TRBV10-2	TRBD2	.	TRBJ2-1	TGCGCCAGCAGCGCTAGCGGGAGCTCCTACAATGAGCAGTTCTTC	CASSASGSSYNEQFF
TRBV19	.	.	TRBJ2-1	TGTGCCAGTAGTAGAGCGGGCCTCTACAATGAGCAGTTCTTC	CASSRAGLYNEQFF
TRBV27	TRBD1	.	TRBJ1-5	TGTGCCAGCAGGAAGACCGGGACAGGGGGCGAGAGGAATCAGCCCCAGCATTTT	CASRKTGTGGERNQPQHF
TRBV5-4	TRBD1	.	TRBJ1-1	TGTGCCAGCAGCTTCGAACCCCAGGGGGCTGGGACTGAAGCTTTCTTT	CASSFEPQGAGTEAFF
TRBV2	.	.	TRBJ2-5	TGTGCCAGCAGTTACCAAGAGACCCAGTACTTC	CASSYQETQYF
TRBV6-2/TRBV6-3	.	few	TRBJ2-7	TGTGCCAGCAGTTATAGAGAGGGATCCTACGAGCAGTACTTC	CASSYREGSYEQYF
TRBV3-1/TRBV3-2	.	.	TRBJ1-5	TGTGCCAGCAGCAACAAGGGGTCGCCCCAGCATTTT	CASSNKGSPQHF
TRBV29-1	.	.	TRBJ2-7	TGCAGCGTTGAAGATCCTTCAGGGATCTCCTACGAGCAGTACTTC	CSVEDPSGISYEQYF
TRBV27	.	.	TRBJ1-2	TGTGCCAGCAGTGAAGCTCCTCGTCGAGGCTATGGCTACACCTTC	CASSEAPRRGYGYTF
TRBV14	.	.	TRBJ1-2	TGTGCCAGCAGCCAAGTAGGAACAGGGAACTATGGCTACACCTTC	CASSQVGTGNYGYTF
TRBV28	.	once	TRBJ2-5	TGTGCCAGCAGTCTCTCTGGGGGAGAGACCCAGTACTTC	CASSLSGGETQYF
TRBV9	.	.	TRBJ1-2	TGTGCCAGCAGCCCCGGCGGGGGCCGGGGAAACTATGGCTACACCTTC	CASSPGGGRGNYGYTF
TRBV5-5	.	few	TRBJ2-5	TGTGCCAGCAGCTTTAGGACGCAGGGTGGGTTGGTGGAAGAGACCCAGTACTTC	CASSFRTQGGLVEETQYF
TRBV5-1	.	.	TRBJ2-7	TGCGCCAGCAGCTTGGGGGACCCCGAGCAGTACTTC	CASSLGDPEQYF
TRBV15	TRBD1	.	TRBJ1-5	TGTGCCACCAGCACCTTGGGACAGGGAGTTCAGCCCCAGCATTTT	CATSTLGQGVQPQHF
TRBV28	TRBD1	.	TRBJ2-7	TGTGCCAGCAGACCTCAAAGGGGGAACAGGGGGCGACAATACGAGCAGTACTTC	CASRPQRGNRGRQYEQYF
TRBV25-1	.	.	TRBJ2-1	TGTGCCAGCAGTGAGGGCGTTGAGCAGTTCTTC	CASSEGVEQFF
TRBV7-6	TRBD2	.	TRBJ2-2	TGTGCCAGCAGCTTAGTAGGGGCTAGCGGGAACACCGGGGAGCTGTTTTTT	CASSLVGASGNTGELFF
TRBV4-1	.	.	TRBJ2-1	TGCGCCAGCAGCCAAGTACAGGCCTCCTTGGCCTACAATGAGCAGTTCTTC	CASSQVQASLAYNEQFF
TRBV11-3	.	.	TRBJ2-3	TGTGCCAGCAGCCTCAGTGAGGGGTACACAGATACGCAGTATTTT	CASSLSEGYTDTQYF
TRBV28	.	.	TRBJ2-2	TGTGCCAGCAGTTTGACCGGGGAGCTGTTTTTT	CASSLTGELFF
TRBV5-5	.	.	TRBJ1-6	TGTGCCAGCATCCCGGGGGGCCCTAGCTCCTATAATTCACCCCTCCACTTT	CASIPGGPSSYNSPLHF
TRBV2	.	.	TRBJ2-3	TGTGCCAGCAGTGACCGGATTAGCACAGATACGCAGTATTTT	CASSDRISTDTQYF
TRBV4-1	.	.	TRBJ1-1	TGCGCCAGCAGCCCAGGACAGTTCCTTAACACTGAAGCTTTCTTT	CASSPGQFLNTEAFF
TRBV28	TRBD1	.	TRBJ2-1	TGTGCCAGCAGGAGCGGGACAGGGGTGGGCAATGAGCAGTTCTTC	CASRSGTGVGNEQFF
TRBV29-1	.	.	TRBJ1-2	TGCAGCGTTGAAGAGGAAACCCTGCGTGGCTACACCTTC	CSVEEETLRGYTF
TRBV19	TRBD1	.	TRBJ2-5	TGTGCCAGGGGACAGGGTGAGATTGAGACCCAGTACTTC	CARGQGEIETQYF
TRBV27	.	.	TRBJ1-3	TGTGCCAGCAGTTTAGAGGGACCGATCTCTGGAAACACCATATATTTT	CASSLEGPISGNTIYF
TRBV5-5	TRBD1	.	TRBJ1-2	TGTGCCAGCAGCCCGGGACAGGGGGCGCGTGGCTACACCTTC	CASSPGQGARGYTF
TRBV11-1	.	.	TRBJ1-2	TGTGCCAGCAGCTACGGGACGGGAATCTATGGCTACACCTTC	CASSYGTGIYGYTF
TRBV21-1	.	.	TRBJ2-4	TGTGCCAGCAGCAAATCCGAAGAAGGGAACAAAAACATTCAGTACTTC	CASSKSEEGNKNIQYF
TRBV28	TRBD2	once	TRBJ2-7	TGTGCCAGCAGAATGGGACTAGCGGGACTCTACGAGCAGTACTTC	CASRMGLAGLYEQYF
TRBV30	.	.	TRBJ1-2	TGTGCCTGGGACGGGGCTCCAGCTCCCTACACCTTC	CAWDGAPAPYTF
TRBV6-1	.	many	TRBJ1-5	TGTGCCAGCAGTGACCTCGATGGTGGCAATCAGCCCCAGCATTTT	CASSDLDGGNQPQHF
TRBV11-2	.	once	TRBJ2-7	TGTGCCAGCAGCTACGGCTCGTACAGGAGCCCCTACGAGCAGTACTTC	CASSYGSYRSPYEQYF
TRBV6-5	.	.	TRBJ2-2	TGTGTCCACCCGACCTCCGGGGAGCTGTTTTTT	CVHPTSGELFF
TRBV7-2	TRBD2	.	TRBJ2-2	TGTGCCAGCAGCTCGGGACTAGCGATCGGGGAGCTGTTTTTT	CASSSGLAIGELFF
TRBV5-1	.	.	TRBJ1-1	TGCGCCAGCAGCCAAAAGACCTGGACGGGGGGATCGAACACTGAAGCTTTCTTT	CASSQKTWTGGSNTEAFF
TRBV10-3	.	once	TRBJ1-1	TGTGCCATCAGAGAAGCGAAGGGCACTGAAGCTTTCTTT	CAIREAKGTEAFF
TRBV6-5	TRBD1	.	TRBJ2-7	TGTGCCAGCAGTTACTCGATTCGGGACAGAAGCTACGAGCAGTACTTC	CASSYSIRDRSYEQYF
TRBV5-1	TRBD1	few	TRBJ2-7	TGCGCCAGCAGCCCGTCCTGGGACAGATACTACGAGCAGTACTTC	CASSPSWDRYYEQYF
TRBV5-1	TRBD1	.	TRBJ1-2	TGCGCCAGCAGCTTTAGGAGGGACAGGGCCGGCTACACCTTC	CASSFRRDRAGYTF
TRBV5-4	.	.	TRBJ1-1	TGTGCCAGCAGCTTGGGACAGCGGGAGGCTGAAGCTTTCTTT	CASSLGQREAEAFF
TRBV4-3	.	.	TRBJ2-7	TGCGCCAGCAGCCAAGATCTGGAGGGCCCGTACGAGCAGTACTTC	CASSQDLEGPYEQYF
TRBV7-7	TRBD2	.	TRBJ2-1	TGTGCCAGCAGCACCGGGACTAGCGCGTACAATGAGCAGTTCTTC	CASSTGTSAYNEQFF
TRBV6-5	.	.	TRBJ2-2	TGTGCCCTCCTCCGGGGGTGGAACGGGGAGCTGTTTTTT	CALLRGWNGELFF
TRBV27	.	.	TRBJ1-5	TGTGCCAGCAGTTTATTGGGGGATGATAGCAATCAGCCCCAGCATTTT	CASSLLGDDSNQPQHF
TRBV12-5	.	.	TRBJ1-1	TGTGCTAGTGGTTTCTTCTCGAACACTGAAGCTTTCTTT	CASGFFSNTEAFF
TRBV14	.	.	TRBJ2-5	TGTGCCAGCAGCTTCGGAGAGACCCAGTACTTC	CASSFGETQYF